This T cell receptor (beta chain) is drawn from a study of blood T cell repertoires in COVID-19. The trim removed 3 bases at V and 1 base at J, leaving 6 bases unmatched. Germline V gene data show CDR1 as SQVTM and CDR2 as ANQGSEA. The CDR3 has 15 residues. Produced via immunoSEQ multiplex PCR; TCRdb's table is partial and in-frame only. The table records about 360,000 clones, about 87% of them present only once. Sequences were obtained from peripheral blood. The clonotype comes from a human donor in a cohort sampled during active COVID-19. The V gene is TRBV29-1, the J gene TRBJ1-2; 9 bases are a match to TRBD1. The CDR3 nucleotides are TGCAGCGTTGACCCTACAGGGGGCGGTAACTATGGCTACACCTTC. Its translation is CSVDPTGGGNYGYTF.